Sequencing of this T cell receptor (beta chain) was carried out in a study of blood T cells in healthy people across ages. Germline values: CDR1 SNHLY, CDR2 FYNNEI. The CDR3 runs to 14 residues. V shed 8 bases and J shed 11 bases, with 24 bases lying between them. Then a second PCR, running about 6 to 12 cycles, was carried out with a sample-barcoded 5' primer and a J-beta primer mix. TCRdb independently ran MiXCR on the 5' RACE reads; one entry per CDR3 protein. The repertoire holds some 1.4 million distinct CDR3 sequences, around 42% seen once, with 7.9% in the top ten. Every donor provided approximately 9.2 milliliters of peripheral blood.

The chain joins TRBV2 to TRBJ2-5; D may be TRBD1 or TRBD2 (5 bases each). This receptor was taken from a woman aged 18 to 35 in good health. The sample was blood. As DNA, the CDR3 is TGTGCCAGCTTCCCGGGACGATCCTACAATGAGCAGTACTTC. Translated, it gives CASFPGRSYNEQYF.